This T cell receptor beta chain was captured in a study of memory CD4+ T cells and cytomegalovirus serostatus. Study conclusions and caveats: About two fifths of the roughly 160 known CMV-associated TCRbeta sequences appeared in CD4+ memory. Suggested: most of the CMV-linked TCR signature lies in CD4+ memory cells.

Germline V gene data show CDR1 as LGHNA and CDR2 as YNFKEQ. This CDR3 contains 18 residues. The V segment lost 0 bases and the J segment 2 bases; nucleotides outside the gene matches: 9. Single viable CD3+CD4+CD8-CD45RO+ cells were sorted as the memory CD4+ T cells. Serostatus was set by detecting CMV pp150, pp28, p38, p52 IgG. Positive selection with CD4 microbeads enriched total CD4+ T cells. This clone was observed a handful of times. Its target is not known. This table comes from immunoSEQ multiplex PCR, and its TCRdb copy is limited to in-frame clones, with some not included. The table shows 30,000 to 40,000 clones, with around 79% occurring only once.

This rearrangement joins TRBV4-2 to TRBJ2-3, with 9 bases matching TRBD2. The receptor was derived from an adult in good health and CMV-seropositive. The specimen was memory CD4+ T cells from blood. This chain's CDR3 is CASSQDLKRGVDTDTQYF. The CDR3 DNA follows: TGTGCCAGCAGCCAAGATCTTAAGCGGGGGGTAGACACAGATACGCAGTATTTT.